Below, 21 T cell receptor beta chains from the same sample are listed, as sequenced in a study of regulatory T cells in long-lasting Graves disease. Arm-PCR of CDR3 regions and iRepertoire HTBI primers were used to build TCR beta libraries. TCRdb reprocessed the multiplex PCR reads with MiXCR, giving one entry per CDR3 protein. The data contain a few hundred thousand distinct CDR3 sequences, approximately 12% of them singletons. Time point given: newly diagnosed GD, antithyroid drugs for less than 3 months. Generation of the TCR library employed RNA extracted from PBMCs. These data were also reused for a study on T cells in Graves' hyperthyroidism and ophthalmopathy.

This sample comprised peripheral blood mononuclear cells (PBMCs), obtained at new diagnosis, from a patient treated with antithyroid drugs. These receptors all come from a woman between 18 and 30 years old with Graves disease.

This sequence joins TRBV20-1 and TRBJ1-1; D not resolved. The germline V gene encodes CDR1 DFQATT and CDR2 SNEGSKA (reference sequence). The germline V and J ends were trimmed by 6 bases and 1 base, with 12 bases remaining between them. The CDR3 is made up of 13 amino acids. The CDR3 DNA reads as TGCAGTGCGTTGGGCAGCGCGAACACTGAAGCTTTCTTT. This encodes CSALGSANTEAFF.

Many counts were recorded for this clonotype. The chain has TRBV6-1 and TRBJ2-1; 14 positions match TRBD2. V was pared by 6 bases and J by 6 bases, with 10 bases of the junction left unmatched. Germline CDR1 is MNHNS and CDR2 is SASEGT. There are 17 residues in the CDR3. The CDR3 is CASRRTSGGPLFNEQFF. The CDR3 nucleotides read TGTGCCAGCAGACGGACTAGCGGGGGGCCCCTTTTCAATGAGCAGTTCTTC.

The rearrangement joins TRBV30 to TRBJ2-1; 9 nucleotides line up with TRBD2. Germline values: CDR1 GTSNPN, CDR2 SVGIG (reference sequence). There are 13 residues in the CDR3. V lost 6 bases to trimming and J lost 2 bases; unmatched junction nucleotides: 2. The CDR3 DNA sequence: TGTGCCTGCTCTAGCGGGGCCTACAATGAGCAGTTCTTC. Amino acid sequence: CACSSGAYNEQFF.

This clonotype was counted only a few times. The chain carries TRBV29-1 and TRBJ2-7; tentatively, D is TRBD2 (6 bases). Germline V gene lookup returns CDR1 SQVTM and CDR2 ANQGSEA. Trimming removed 4 bases from V and 3 bases from J, with 16 bases in between. The CDR3 sequence is 14 residues long. The CDR3 DNA sequence: TGCAGCGTTGGACCCCTGGCGGGGAGCTACGAGCAGTACTTC. Translated, it gives CSVGPLAGSYEQYF.

This clonotype has at least ten counts. This chain uses TRBV5-1 with TRBJ2-7; TRBD2 matches 7 bases. The germline CDR1 and CDR2 sequences are SGHRS and YFSETQ. Losses at the gene ends were 1 base for V and 3 bases for J; bases not matched to a gene: 7. This CDR3 is 15 amino acids long. CDR3 region: CASSLLRAGNYEQYF. DNA for the CDR3: TGCGCCAGCAGCTTGTTGCGAGCGGGGAACTACGAGCAGTACTTC.

This clonotype was seen ten or more times. This chain connects TRBV19 to TRBJ2-7; weak D call: TRBD1 (5 bases). Germline V gene sequence: CDR1 LNHDA, CDR2 SQIVND (reference sequence). Trimming stripped 7 bases from V and 3 bases from J, with 19 bases between. The CDR3 loop spans 15 amino acids. The CDR3 nucleotides read TGTGCCAGTAAAACTATGGGGCCGTCAATCTACGAGCAGTACGTC. It yields the protein CASKTMGPSIYEQYV.

The chain recombines TRBV6-5 with TRBJ2-3; 12 bases are a match to TRBD2. Trimming took 4 bases from V and 4 from J; bases not matched to a gene: 9. Germline values: CDR1 MNHEY, CDR2 SVGAGI. The CDR3 length is 17 residues. The CDR3 nucleotides read TGTGCCAGCAGTTCCAGCCGGACTAGCGGGAATGCAGATACGCAGTATTTT. Translation: CASSSSRTSGNADTQYF.

The chain is built from TRBV4-2 and TRBJ1-3; 9 nucleotides align to TRBD1. Trimming at V came to 4 bases and at J to 4 bases, leaving 8 bases not matched to a gene. Germline values: CDR1 LGHNA, CDR2 YNFKEQ. The CDR3 has 16 amino acids. Here the CDR3 DNA reads TGTGCCAGCAGCCGCGGCCACGGGACAGGGGGAAACACCATATATTTT. It is translated as CASSRGHGTGGNTIYF.

This clonotype was observed many times. The chain combines TRBV27 with TRBJ2-5; D possibly corresponds to TRBD2 (6 bases). The germline V gene encodes CDR1 MNHEY and CDR2 SMNVEV (reference sequence). The CDR3 is 15 residues long. V gave up 7 bases and J gave up 5 bases, with 20 bases separating them. This CDR3 reads CASNTMGGIGETQYF. The CDR3 DNA reads as TGTGCCAGCAATACGATGGGAGGAATAGGGGAGACCCAGTACTTC.

Ten or more counts support this clonotype. The CDR3 DNA follows: TGTGCCTGGAGCGCTAGGTTTGGCGGAAAACTGTTTTTT. Translation gives CAWSARFGGKLFF. The chain couples TRBV30 to TRBJ1-4; D uncertain. The CDR3 loop spans 13 amino acids. V lost 3 bases and J 10 bases, leaving 15 bases between the germline ends. Germline CDR1 reads GTSNPN; CDR2 reads SVGIG (reference sequence).

The J gene is TRBJ2-7, the V gene TRBV6-4; maybe TRBD1 (5 bases). Germline CDR1 MRHNA, CDR2 SNTAGT. The V gene lost 11 bases and the J gene lost 7 bases, with 30 bases spanning the gap. This CDR3 has 16 residues. The CDR3 sequence is CAGPVGVTVPLREQYF. CDR3 nucleotide sequence: TGTGCCGGCCCAGTAGGGGTTACAGTTCCTCTCCGGGAGCAGTACTTC.

At least ten counts were recorded for this clonotype. V gene TRBV7-2 combines with J gene TRBJ2-7, with D perhaps being TRBD1 or TRBD2 (7 bases each). V was shortened by 5 bases and J by 1 base, with 18 bases between the two germline ends. CDR1 is SGHTA and CDR2 is FQGNSA in the germline V gene. CDR3 length: 16 amino acids. The CDR3 nucleotides read TGTGCCAGCAGCCCCGGGAGGTCGGGACAGTCCTACGAGCAGTACTTC. This gives the protein CASSPGRSGQSYEQYF.

The V gene is TRBV18, the J gene TRBJ2-3, with D uncertain. Per the germline V gene, CDR1 is KGHSH and CDR2 is LQKENI. V was clipped by 0 bases and J by 5 bases, with 12 bases between them. CDR3 size: 15 residues. CDR3 sequence reads: CASSPPLDEIDTQYF. Written as DNA, the CDR3 is TGTGCCAGCTCACCACCTTTAGATGAAATAGATACGCAGTATTTT.

The chain has TRBV3-1 and TRBJ2-2; TRBD1 agrees at 8 bases. The CDR3 extends over 14 amino acids. V lost 4 bases, J lost 6 bases, and 4 bases stayed unmatched. Germline V CDR1 and CDR2: LGHDT, YNNKEL (reference sequence). The CDR3 bases are TGTGCCAGCAGCCGGTTCAGGGGGCCCGGGGAGCTGTTTTTT. Its translation: CASSRFRGPGELFF.

This clonotype was observed a handful of times. This rearrangement joins TRBV25-1 to TRBJ2-2; no firm D call. The CDR3 length is 15 residues. Trimming pared 2 bases from V and 8 bases from J, leaving 15 bases between. CDR1 and CDR2 (germline): MGHDK, SYGVNS. The CDR3 coding sequence is TGTGCCAGCAGTGAAACATACCATTTTGTTGGGGAGCTGTTTTTT. Translating gives CASSETYHFVGELFF. The full variable domain, in which reference TRBV25-1 and TRBJ2-2 provide the parts outside the CDR3, is EADIYQTPRYLVIGTGKKITLECSQTMGHDKMYWYQQDPGMELHLIHYSYGVNSTEKGDLSSESTVSRIRTEHFPLTLESARPSHTSQYLCASSETYHFVGELFFGEGSRLTVL.

This clonotype was picked up many times. In DNA, the CDR3 is TGTGCCAGCGGCCGGGCAGGGAGCTCCTACGAGCAGTACGTC. It yields the protein CASGRAGSSYEQYV. This sequence joins TRBV6-1 and TRBJ2-7; D could derive from TRBD1 or TRBD2 (5 bases each). CDR1 is MNHNS and CDR2 is SASEGT in the germline V gene. This CDR3 has 14 amino acids. Trimming shortened V by 8 bases and J by 0 bases, and 14 bases separated the two germline ends.

This clonotype was seen more than once but under ten times. The rearrangement uses TRBV7-2 and TRBJ1-5, with 8 nucleotides matching TRBD1. The ends lost 2 bases at V and 7 bases at J; junction bases unmatched: 4. Germline CDR1 is SGHTA and CDR2 is FQGNSA. The CDR3 extends over 14 amino acids. For the CDR3, the DNA is TGTGCCAGCAGCTTAAAGACAGGGGACCAGCCCCAGCATTTT. It specifies CASSLKTGDQPQHF.

This clonotype was recorded at least ten times. This chain uses TRBV7-6 with TRBJ1-6; D remains unclear. Trimming removed 5 bases at V and 6 bases at J, with 11 bases between. This CDR3 has 14 residues. Germline CDR1 and CDR2: SGHVS and FNYEAQ. CDR3: CASSKNYINSPLHF. CDR3 nucleotides: TGTGCCAGCAGCAAAAACTACATTAATTCACCCCTCCACTTT.

This clonotype was observed many times. V usage is TRBV20-1 and J usage is TRBJ2-5, with 9 bases identical to TRBD1. The CDR3 has 15 amino acids. J lost 5 bases, V lost 5 bases, and 12 bases had no gene match. Germline CDR1 and CDR2: DFQATT and SNEGSKA (reference sequence). Here the CDR3 DNA reads TGCAGTGCTCCCCGGGACAGGGCCCTGGGGGAGACCCAGTACTTC. As protein: CSAPRDRALGETQYF.

This clonotype was recorded at least ten times. The V call is TRBV29-1, the J call TRBJ2-5; tentatively, D is TRBD1 (7 bases). Germline-derived CDR1 and CDR2 are SQVTM and ANQGSEA. The CDR3 is 13 amino acids. The CDR3 DNA reads as TGCAGTCAGGGGGGAAATTCGGAGGAGACCCAGTACTTC. It is translated as CSQGGNSEETQYF.

The genes are TRBV5-1 and TRBJ2-1; D not certain. Per germline, CDR1 SGHRS and CDR2 YFSETQ. The V end lost 1 base, the J end lost 0 bases, and 17 bases lay between the germline ends. This CDR3 is built from 18 residues. CDR3 sequence (DNA): TGCGCCAGCAGCTTGAGCCCAGTCGAATACAGCTCCTACAATGAGCAGTTCTTC. Its protein product is CASSLSPVEYSSYNEQFF.